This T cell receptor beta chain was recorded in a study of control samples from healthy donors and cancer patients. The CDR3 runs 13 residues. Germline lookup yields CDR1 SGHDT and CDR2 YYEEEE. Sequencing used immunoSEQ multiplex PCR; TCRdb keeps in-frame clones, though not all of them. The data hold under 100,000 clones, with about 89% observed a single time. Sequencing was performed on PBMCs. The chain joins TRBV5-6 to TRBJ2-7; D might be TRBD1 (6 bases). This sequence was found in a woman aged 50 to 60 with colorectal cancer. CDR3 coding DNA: TGTGCCAGCAACTTGGACAGACCCTACGAGCAGTACGTC. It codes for CASNLDRPYEQYV.